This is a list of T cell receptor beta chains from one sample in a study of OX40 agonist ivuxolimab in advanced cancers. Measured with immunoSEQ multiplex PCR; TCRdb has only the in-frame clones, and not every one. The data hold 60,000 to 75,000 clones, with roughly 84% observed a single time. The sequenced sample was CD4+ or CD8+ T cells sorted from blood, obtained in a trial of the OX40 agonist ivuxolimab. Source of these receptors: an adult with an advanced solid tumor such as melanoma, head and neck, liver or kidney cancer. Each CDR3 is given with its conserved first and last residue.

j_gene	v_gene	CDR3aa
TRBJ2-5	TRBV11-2	CASSPTGGFMETQYF
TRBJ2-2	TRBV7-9	CASSLDGGDTNTGELFF
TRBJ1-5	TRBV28	CASSLMFSRGGEWNQPQHF
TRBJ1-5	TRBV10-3	CAISEGTGIMQPQHF
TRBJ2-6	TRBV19	CASSIDRGIRSGANVLTF
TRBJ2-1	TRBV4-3	CASSGQALMNEQFF
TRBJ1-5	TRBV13	CASSLALWQHGNQPQHF
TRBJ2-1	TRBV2	CASSPYNEQFF
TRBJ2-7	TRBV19	CASSRLAGTREQYF
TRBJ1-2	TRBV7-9	CASSSLGGSGYGYTF
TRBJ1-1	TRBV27	CASSPLGGMGLAEAFF
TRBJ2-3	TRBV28	CASSEQGKGTDTQYF
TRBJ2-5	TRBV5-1	CASSGTGGETQYF
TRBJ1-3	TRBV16	CASSQSPGGSGNTIYF
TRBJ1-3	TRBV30	CAWSRGAGNTIYF
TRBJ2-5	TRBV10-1	CASSTREGETQYF
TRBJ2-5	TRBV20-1	CSAYNSGTQYF
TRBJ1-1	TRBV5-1	CASSLERVATEAFF
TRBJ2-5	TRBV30	CAWSASIGGTQYF
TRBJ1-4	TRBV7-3	CASSPGHNEKLFF
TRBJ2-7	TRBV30	CAWNKYQGVGEQYF
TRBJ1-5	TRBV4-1	CASSHSRGDQPQHF
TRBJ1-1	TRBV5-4	CASSLPWGGDTEAFF
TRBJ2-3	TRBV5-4	CASSLGGLAGSDTQYF
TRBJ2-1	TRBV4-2	CASSQGSTSGAYNEQFF
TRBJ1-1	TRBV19	CASNSQPGANTEAFF
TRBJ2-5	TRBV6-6	CASSYSQGTAETQYF
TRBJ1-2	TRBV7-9	CASRFVGGGLYGYTF
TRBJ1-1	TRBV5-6	CASSFSGGNTEAFF
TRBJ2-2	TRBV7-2	CATSMGSASGELFF
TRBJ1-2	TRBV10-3	CAISDWAETGNGYTF
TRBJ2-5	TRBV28	CASRTDRRETQYF
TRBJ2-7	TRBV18	CASSPFPGIEQYF
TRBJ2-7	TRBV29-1	CSVSGTGHYEQYF
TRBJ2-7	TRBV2	CASSHGLAGVGYEQYF
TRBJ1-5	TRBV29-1	CSVRGGGNQPQHF
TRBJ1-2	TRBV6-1	CASSEGLFGDYGYTF
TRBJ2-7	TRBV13	CASSLRSGRGSYEQYF
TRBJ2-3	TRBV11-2	CASSLDLVSTDTQYF
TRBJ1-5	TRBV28	CASSRGQGGSNQPQHF
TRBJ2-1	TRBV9	CASSSPTVGDEQFF
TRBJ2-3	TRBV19	CASTLPTAGLDTQYF
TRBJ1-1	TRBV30	CAWTTSGTLNTEAFF
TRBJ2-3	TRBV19	CASEDWSTQYF
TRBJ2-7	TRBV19	CASSIVAGANEQYF
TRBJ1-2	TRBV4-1	CASSQGQGEYGYTF
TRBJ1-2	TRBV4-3	CASTPQSTGLYGYTF
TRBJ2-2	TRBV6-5	CASSHLVGELFF